Listed below are T cell receptor beta chains from one sample, sequenced in a study of blood T cell repertoires in COVID-19. Clones were read by immunoSEQ multiplex PCR, and TCRdb kept only the in-frame ones, dropping some. The table lists over 200,000 clones, approximately 81% of them singletons, with about 8.9% in the top ten. Sample: PBMCs or T cells enriched from blood (not recorded which). All receptors come from a woman between 45 and 60 years old with acute COVID-19. CDR3s include the opening cysteine and the closing phenylalanine or tryptophan. D genes are given only for firm matches. Clone size appears in some rows only: once, few, many, or a class for an expanded clone.

TGTGCCAGCACCCCACAGGGGGTCTCCTACGAGCAGTACTTC,CASTPQGVSYEQYF,TRBD1,NA,TRBJ2-7,TRBV11-2
TGTGCCAGCACCACCCGACAGGGCAGCAATCAGCCCCAGCATTTT,CASTTRQGSNQPQHF,TRBD1,NA,TRBJ1-5,TRBV2
TGCAGCGTTGTAGGCAGGGGGCGGGACTATGGCTACACCTTC,CSVVGRGRDYGYTF,TRBD1,few,TRBJ1-2,TRBV29-1
TGTGCCAGCAGCCGCCGGGGAGAAAAACTGTTTTTT,CASSRRGEKLFF,NA,NA,TRBJ1-4,TRBV6-2/TRBV6-3
TGTGCCAGCAGAGCACGGGACAGCTCCTACGAGCAGTACTTC,CASRARDSSYEQYF,TRBD1,NA,TRBJ2-7,TRBV27
TGCGCCAGCAGTCCGACAGGGGGGTCTCAGCCCCAGCATTTT,CASSPTGGSQPQHF,TRBD1,NA,TRBJ1-5,TRBV10-2
TGCGCCAGCACCCTACAGGGGGCGGGTAATTCACCCCTCCACTTT,CASTLQGAGNSPLHF,TRBD1,few,TRBJ1-6,TRBV5-1
TGCGCCAGCAGGCAGGGCACTGAAGCTTTCTTT,CASRQGTEAFF,NA,NA,TRBJ1-1,TRBV5-1
TGTGCCAGCAGTTTATTGCAGGGGGCAGGCTACACCTTC,CASSLLQGAGYTF,TRBD1,once,TRBJ1-2,TRBV27
TGCGCCAGCAGTCAATCTCGGCGGGGGGAATTGCAAGAGACCCAGTACTTC,CASSQSRRGELQETQYF,TRBD2,NA,TRBJ2-5,TRBV23-1
TGTGCCAGCACTGGGACTAGCGTGAACAATGAGCAGTTCTTC,CASTGTSVNNEQFF,TRBD2,NA,TRBJ2-1,TRBV25-1
TGCAGCGTTCCCACGGGGGGACAGGGCTACGAGCAGTACTTC,CSVPTGGQGYEQYF,TRBD1,NA,TRBJ2-7,TRBV29-1
TGTGCCAGCAGCTTGACAGGGGCTCGCTATGGCTACACCTTC,CASSLTGARYGYTF,TRBD1,NA,TRBJ1-2,TRBV5-6
TGCGCCAGCAGCGTATCTAGCGGGGTAAACACAGATACGCAGTATTTT,CASSVSSGVNTDTQYF,TRBD2,NA,TRBJ2-3,TRBV5-1
TGTGCCTGGACTCCGGGGAATTCACCCCTCCACTTT,CAWTPGNSPLHF,NA,NA,TRBJ1-6,TRBV30
TGTGCCAGCAGTGAACAAGGGAGAGCCGGGGAGCTGTTTTTT,CASSEQGRAGELFF,NA,many,TRBJ2-2,TRBV2
TGTGCCAGCAGCGTGACAGGGAACACTGAAGCTTTCTTT,CASSVTGNTEAFF,NA,NA,TRBJ1-1,TRBV7-3
TGTGCCAGCAGAACGACCCTCAGTCGGGCTGAAGCTTTCTTT,CASRTTLSRAEAFF,NA,NA,TRBJ1-1,TRBV5-5
TGTGCCAGTAGTCCGCTGACAGGGAAGAGCGGTATCTCTGGAAACACCATATATTTT,CASSPLTGKSGISGNTIYF,TRBD1,NA,TRBJ1-3,TRBV19
TGTGCCAGCAGTTTTTGGGCAGGGAAGGGGCTAGGAAATGAGCAGTTCTTC,CASSFWAGKGLGNEQFF,NA,NA,TRBJ2-1,TRBV28
TGTGCCACCAGTGATTTTAAGCGGGGGGGCACAGATACGCAGTATTTT,CATSDFKRGGTDTQYF,TRBD2,NA,TRBJ2-3,TRBV24-1
TGTGCCAGCAGCCCCAGCGGGGTGAGCGGAGAGCAGTTCTTC,CASSPSGVSGEQFF,TRBD2,NA,TRBJ2-1,TRBV7-3
TGTGCCAGCAGTCCCGCAGGGTTAAGAAACACCATATATTTT,CASSPAGLRNTIYF,NA,NA,TRBJ1-3,TRBV27
TGTGCCAGCAGCTCCGGGGCGGGGGCAGGGGGCATTCCTGGAGCCCTCCACTTT,CASSSGAGAGGIPGALHF,TRBD1,NA,TRBJ1-6,TRBV7-2
TGTGCCAGTAGTATAGATCCCTCTACTCGCTATGGCTACACCTTC,CASSIDPSTRYGYTF,NA,NA,TRBJ1-2,TRBV19
TGTGCCAGCAGTTACTCGAGATGGGCAAACACTGAAGCTTTCTTT,CASSYSRWANTEAFF,NA,NA,TRBJ1-1,TRBV6-5
TGTGCCAGCAGCCCCCCGGCGGGGTCTGGAAACACCATATATTTT,CASSPPAGSGNTIYF,NA,NA,TRBJ1-3,TRBV7-2
TGTGCCAGCAGCTTTAACGGAGAGAATTCACCCCTCCACTTT,CASSFNGENSPLHF,NA,few,TRBJ1-6,TRBV7-9
TGTGCCAGCAGTTTAGGGGCGGGAGTCCGCGAGCAGTACTTC,CASSLGAGVREQYF,TRBD2,NA,TRBJ2-7,TRBV28
TGCAGCGCTAGAGGCTGGACTAGCGGGGGCCCCAATGAGCAGTTCTTC,CSARGWTSGGPNEQFF,TRBD2,NA,TRBJ2-1,TRBV29-1
TGTGCCAGCAGTGAGCAGGGGTACACTGAAGCTTTCTTT,CASSEQGYTEAFF,NA,few,TRBJ1-1,TRBV6-1
TGCAGTGCTAGTCGGGACGAGCAGTACTTC,CSASRDEQYF,NA,NA,TRBJ2-7,TRBV20-1
TGTGCCAGCAGCCAGCCAGGGTCGCCGGGTGATACGCAGTATTTT,CASSQPGSPGDTQYF,NA,NA,TRBJ2-3,TRBV3-1/TRBV3-2
TGCGCCAGCAGCCAAGATCGGGGGACTGGGGCCAACGTCCTGACTTTC,CASSQDRGTGANVLTF,NA,NA,TRBJ2-6,TRBV4-3
TGTGCCAGCAGGAAGGACAGTTTAAGCTCCTACGAGCAGTACTTC,CASRKDSLSSYEQYF,NA,NA,TRBJ2-7,TRBV27
TGTGCCAGCAGCCAGGGCCGGGACAGGGGAAACACCATATATTTT,CASSQGRDRGNTIYF,TRBD1,NA,TRBJ1-3,TRBV7-8
TGTGCCAGCAGCCAAGGCCGACAGAGGCTTAATGAAAAACTGTTTTTT,CASSQGRQRLNEKLFF,NA,NA,TRBJ1-4,TRBV3-1/TRBV3-2
TGCGCCAGCAGCCAGGACAGGGACCTTAGCACAGATACGCAGTATTTT,CASSQDRDLSTDTQYF,TRBD1,NA,TRBJ2-3,TRBV4-3
TGTGCCAGCAGCCGGGGATCAGCGGGGTTGAGCACCGGGGAGCTGTTTTTT,CASSRGSAGLSTGELFF,TRBD2,once,TRBJ2-2,TRBV3-1/TRBV3-2
TGTGCCAGCAGTTTATTATGGCGGGGCGGTTTAGCGGATAGCGGCTACACCTTC,CASSLLWRGGLADSGYTF,NA,NA,TRBJ1-2,TRBV28
TGTGCCAGCAGCCCGAGATCGACAATTTCCTACGAGCAGTACTTC,CASSPRSTISYEQYF,NA,NA,TRBJ2-7,TRBV9
TGCGCCAGCAGCCAAGAGGACAGGGATAATTCACCCCTCCACTTT,CASSQEDRDNSPLHF,TRBD1,NA,TRBJ1-6,TRBV4-3
TGTGCCACCAGTGATGCGGCGGGGACAGGACGCCAAGAGACCCAGTACTTC,CATSDAAGTGRQETQYF,TRBD1,NA,TRBJ2-5,TRBV24-1
TGTGCCAGCAGTTTAATTGGACACCGAGACTACGAGCAGTACTTC,CASSLIGHRDYEQYF,NA,NA,TRBJ2-7,TRBV27
TGTGCCAGCTCACCATCCATACAGGGGGCGAGCTATGGCTACACCTTC,CASSPSIQGASYGYTF,TRBD1,once,TRBJ1-2,TRBV18
TGCGCCAGCAGCTTGAGCGGAGCCCCAGAGACCCAGTACTTC,CASSLSGAPETQYF,NA,once,TRBJ2-5,TRBV5-1